The clone carrying this T cell receptor beta chain was observed a few times. The data are from a study of T cell responses to AZD1222 COVID-19 vaccine. Germline CDR1 reads GTSNPN; CDR2 reads SVGIG (reference sequence). V lost 2 bases to trimming and J lost 11 bases, with 16 bases between them. The length of the CDR3 is 12 residues. The table came from immunoSEQ multiplex PCR; TCRdb's copy has only in-frame clones and leaves some out. Found here are some 110,000 clones, about four fifths of them singletons; the top ten hold around a tenth. This receptor was obtained from an adult in good health. The chain carries TRBV30 and TRBJ2-7, with D possibly being TRBD2 (7 bases). Specimen: peripheral blood, collected on day 0 of AZD1222 vaccination. The CDR3, as DNA: TGTGCCTGGAGTACCTTGGGGGGGCAGGAGTACTTC. Translated: CAWSTLGGQEYF.